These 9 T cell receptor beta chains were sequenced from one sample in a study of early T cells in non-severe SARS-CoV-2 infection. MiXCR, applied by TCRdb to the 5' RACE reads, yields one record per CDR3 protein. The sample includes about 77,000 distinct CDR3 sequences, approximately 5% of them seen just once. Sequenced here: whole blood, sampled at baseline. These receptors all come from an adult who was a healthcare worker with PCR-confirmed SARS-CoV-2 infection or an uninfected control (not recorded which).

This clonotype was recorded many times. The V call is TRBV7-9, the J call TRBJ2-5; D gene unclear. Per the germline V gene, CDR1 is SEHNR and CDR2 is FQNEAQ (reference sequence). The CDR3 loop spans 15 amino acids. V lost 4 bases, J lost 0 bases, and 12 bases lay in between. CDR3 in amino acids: CASSSGEVHQETQYF. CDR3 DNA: TGTGCCAGCAGCTCAGGAGAGGTGCACCAAGAGACCCAGTACTTC.

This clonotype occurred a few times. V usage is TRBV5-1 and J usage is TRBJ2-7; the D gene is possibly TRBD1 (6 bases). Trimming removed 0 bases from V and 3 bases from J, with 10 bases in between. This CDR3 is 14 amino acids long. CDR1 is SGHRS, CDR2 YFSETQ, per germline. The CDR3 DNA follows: TGCGCCAGCAGCTTGGAAAGGGGGAGCTACGAGCAGTACTTC. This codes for CASSLERGSYEQYF.

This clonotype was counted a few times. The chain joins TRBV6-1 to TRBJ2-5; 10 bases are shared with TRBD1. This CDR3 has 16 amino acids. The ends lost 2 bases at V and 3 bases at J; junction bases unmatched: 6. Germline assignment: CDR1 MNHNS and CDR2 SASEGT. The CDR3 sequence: CASSESMGTGEETQYF. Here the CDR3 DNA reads TGTGCCAGCAGTGAAAGCATGGGGACAGGGGAAGAGACCCAGTACTTC.

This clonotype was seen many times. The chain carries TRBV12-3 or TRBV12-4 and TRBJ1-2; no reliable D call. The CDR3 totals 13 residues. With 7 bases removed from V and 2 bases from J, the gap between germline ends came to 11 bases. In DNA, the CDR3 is TGTGCCAGCACTAGAACACAGAACTATGGCTACACCTTC. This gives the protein CASTRTQNYGYTF.

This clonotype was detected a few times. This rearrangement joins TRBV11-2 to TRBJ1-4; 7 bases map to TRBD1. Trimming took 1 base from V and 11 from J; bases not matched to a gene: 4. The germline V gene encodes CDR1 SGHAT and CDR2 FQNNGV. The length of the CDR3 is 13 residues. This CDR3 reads CASSLGGQRKLFF. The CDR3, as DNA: TGTGCCAGCAGCTTAGGGGGACAGAGGAAACTGTTTTTT.

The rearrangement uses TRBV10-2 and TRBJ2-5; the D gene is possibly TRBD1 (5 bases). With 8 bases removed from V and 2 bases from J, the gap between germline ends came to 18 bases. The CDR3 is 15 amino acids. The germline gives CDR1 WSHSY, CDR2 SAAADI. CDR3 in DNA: TGCGCCAGCGACCAGCACCGACAGTCACAAGAGACCCAGTACTTC. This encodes CASDQHRQSQETQYF.

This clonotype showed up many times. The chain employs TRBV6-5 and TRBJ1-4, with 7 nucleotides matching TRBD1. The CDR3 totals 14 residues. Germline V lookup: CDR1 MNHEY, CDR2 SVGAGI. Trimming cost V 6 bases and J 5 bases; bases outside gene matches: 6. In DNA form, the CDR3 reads TGTGCCAGCAGCGAGACAGGGTCCAATGAAAAACTGTTTTTT. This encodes CASSETGSNEKLFF.

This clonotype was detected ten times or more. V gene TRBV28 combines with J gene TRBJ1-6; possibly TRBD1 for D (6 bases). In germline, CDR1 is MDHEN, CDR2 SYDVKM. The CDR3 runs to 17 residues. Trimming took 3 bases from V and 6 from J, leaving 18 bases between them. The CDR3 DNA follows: TGTGCCAGCAGTTTGGACAGCCGGAGATTCCTTAATTCACCCCTCCACTTT. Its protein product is CASSLDSRRFLNSPLHF. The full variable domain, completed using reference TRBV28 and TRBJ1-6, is DVKVTQSSRYLVKRTGEKVFLECVQDMDHENMFWYRQDPGLGLRLIYFSYDVKMKEKGDIPEGYSVSREKKERFSLILESASTNQTSMYLCASSLDSRRFLNSPLHFGNGTRLTVT.

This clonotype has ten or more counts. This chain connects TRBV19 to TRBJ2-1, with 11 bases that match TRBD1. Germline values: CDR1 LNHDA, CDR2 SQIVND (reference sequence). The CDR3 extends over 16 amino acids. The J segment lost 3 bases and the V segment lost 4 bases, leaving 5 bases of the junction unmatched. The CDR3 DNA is TGTGCCAGTAGTACTGCCGGGACAGGGGGCTACAATGAGCAGTTCTTC. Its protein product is CASSTAGTGGYNEQFF.